This T cell receptor beta chain was recovered during a study of T cell repertoires in cytomegalovirus infection. In TCRdb, the reads were re-called with MiXCR into one record per CDR3 protein. The repertoire holds about 500,000 distinct CDR3 sequences, with 30% to 40% as singletons. With regard to this clonotype: What it binds is unknown.

V was cut by 3 bases and J by 10 bases, with 4 bases left in between. Germline V lookup: CDR1 MDHEN, CDR2 SYDVKM. The length of the CDR3 is 11 residues. The chain carries TRBV28 and TRBJ1-6; D not certain. This sequence originates from a human donor in good health (CMV status not recorded). Some clones in this sample may be carry-over from other donors' samples. The sequences come from cultured PBMCs, collected from culture after CMV antigen stimulation. CDR3 coding DNA: TGTGCCAGCAGTTTCAGATCACCCCTCCACTTT. Residues: CASSFRSPLHF. Together with reference TRBV28 and TRBJ1-6, the CDR3 gives the full variable domain: DVKVTQSSRYLVKRTGEKVFLECVQDMDHENMFWYRQDPGLGLRLIYFSYDVKMKEKGDIPEGYSVSREKKERFSLILESASTNQTSMYLCASSFRSPLHFGNGTRLTVT.